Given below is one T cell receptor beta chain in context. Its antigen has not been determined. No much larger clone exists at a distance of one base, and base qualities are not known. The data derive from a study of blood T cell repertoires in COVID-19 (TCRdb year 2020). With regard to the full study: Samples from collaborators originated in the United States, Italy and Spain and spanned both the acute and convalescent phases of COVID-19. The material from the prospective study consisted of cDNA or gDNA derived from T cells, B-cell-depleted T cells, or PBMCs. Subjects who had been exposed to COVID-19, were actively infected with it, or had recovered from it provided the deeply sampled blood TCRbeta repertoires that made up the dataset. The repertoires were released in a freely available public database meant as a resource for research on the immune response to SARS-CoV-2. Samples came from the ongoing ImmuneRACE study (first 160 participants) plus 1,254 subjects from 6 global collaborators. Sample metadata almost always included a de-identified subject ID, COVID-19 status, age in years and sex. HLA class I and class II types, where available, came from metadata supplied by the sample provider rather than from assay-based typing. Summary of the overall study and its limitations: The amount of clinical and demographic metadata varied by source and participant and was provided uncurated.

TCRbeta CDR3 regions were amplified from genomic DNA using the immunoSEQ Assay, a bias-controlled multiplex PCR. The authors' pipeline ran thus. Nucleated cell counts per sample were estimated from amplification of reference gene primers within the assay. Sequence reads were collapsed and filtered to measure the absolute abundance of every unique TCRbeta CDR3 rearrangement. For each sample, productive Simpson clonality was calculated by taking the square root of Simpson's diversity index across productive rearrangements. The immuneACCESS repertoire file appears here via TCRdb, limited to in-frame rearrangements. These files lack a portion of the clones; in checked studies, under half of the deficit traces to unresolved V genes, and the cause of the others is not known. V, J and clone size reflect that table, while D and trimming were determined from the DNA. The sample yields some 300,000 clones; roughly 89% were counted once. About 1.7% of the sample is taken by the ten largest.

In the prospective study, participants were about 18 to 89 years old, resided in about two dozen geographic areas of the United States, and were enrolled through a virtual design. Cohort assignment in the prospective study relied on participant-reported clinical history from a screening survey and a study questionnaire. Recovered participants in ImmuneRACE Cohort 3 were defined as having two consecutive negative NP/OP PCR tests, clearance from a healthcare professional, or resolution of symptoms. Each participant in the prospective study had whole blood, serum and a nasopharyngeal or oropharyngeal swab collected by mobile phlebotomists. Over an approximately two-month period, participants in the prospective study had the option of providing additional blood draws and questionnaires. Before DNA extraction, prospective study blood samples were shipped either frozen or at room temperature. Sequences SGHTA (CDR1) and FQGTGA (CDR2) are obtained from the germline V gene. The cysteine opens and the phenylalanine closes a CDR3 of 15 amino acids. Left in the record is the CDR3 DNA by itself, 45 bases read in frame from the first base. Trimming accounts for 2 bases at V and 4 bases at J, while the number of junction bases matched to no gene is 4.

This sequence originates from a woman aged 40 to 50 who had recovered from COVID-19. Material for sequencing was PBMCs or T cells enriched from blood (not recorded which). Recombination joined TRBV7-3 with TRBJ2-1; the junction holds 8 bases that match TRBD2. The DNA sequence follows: TGTGCCAGCAGCTTATTGGCTAGCGGGTACAATGAGCAGTTCTTC. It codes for CASSLLASGYNEQFF.